This TCR beta chain was retrieved from a study of blood T cell repertoires in COVID-19. Study in general: Sites across the United States, Italy and Spain contributed samples from acute and convalescent COVID-19. T cells, B-cell-depleted T cells, or PBMCs supplied cDNA or gDNA.

CDR3 size: 14 residues. J was trimmed by 5 bases and V by 5 bases; bases with no gene match: 8. Germline CDR1 and CDR2: MDHEN and SYDVKM. In the study's own analysis: Researchers report that nucleated cell counts were estimated from reference gene primer amplification. TCRdb keeps only in-frame clones here, not all; method: immunoSEQ multiplex PCR. The V and J calls and clone size are taken from that table; D and trimming were inferred from the DNA. This table holds 100,000 or so clones, over 75% found once. V and J are TRBV28 and TRBJ1-1, with 7 bases matching TRBD1. Sequences were obtained from peripheral blood. The receptor comes from a human donor in a cohort sampled during active COVID-19. CDR3 DNA sequence: TGTGCCAGCAGTACGACGACAGGGCGAACTGAAGCTTTCTTT. It encodes CASSTTTGRTEAFF.